This record covers a single T cell receptor beta chain. Which cohort a participant joined came from the clinical history participants gave. The CDR3 runs 14 residues. V lost 10 bases and J lost 10; bases outside the gene matches: 10. In germline, CDR1 is MNHEY, CDR2 SVGAGI. This sample is drawn from a study of blood T cell repertoires in COVID-19. Profiled with immunoSEQ multiplex PCR; TCRdb holds only in-frame clones, not every one. The table shows roughly 330,000 clones, with 87% occurring only once. This rearrangement joins TRBV6-5 to TRBJ1-6, with 10 bases fitting TRBD1. The sequenced sample was PBMCs or T cells enriched from blood (not recorded which). The TCR was taken from a young woman who had recovered from COVID-19. The CDR3 DNA is TGTGCCACCTCCCGGGACAGGGGCGAATCACCCCTCCACTTT. The encoded protein is CATSRDRGESPLHF.